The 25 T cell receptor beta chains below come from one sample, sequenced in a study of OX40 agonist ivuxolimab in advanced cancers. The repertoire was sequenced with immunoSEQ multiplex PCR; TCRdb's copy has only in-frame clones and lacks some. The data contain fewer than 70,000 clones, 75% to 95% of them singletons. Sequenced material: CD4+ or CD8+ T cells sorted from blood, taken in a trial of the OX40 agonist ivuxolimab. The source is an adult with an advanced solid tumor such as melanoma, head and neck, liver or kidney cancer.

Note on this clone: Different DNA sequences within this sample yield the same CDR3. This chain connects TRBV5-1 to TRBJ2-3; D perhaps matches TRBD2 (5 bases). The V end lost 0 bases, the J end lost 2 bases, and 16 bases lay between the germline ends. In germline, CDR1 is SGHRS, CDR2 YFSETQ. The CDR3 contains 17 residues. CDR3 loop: CASSLDPELGNTDTQYF. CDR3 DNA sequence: TGCGCCAGCAGCTTGGACCCGGAACTAGGGAACACAGATACGCAGTATTTT. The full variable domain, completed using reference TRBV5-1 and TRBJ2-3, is KAGVTQTPRYLIKTRGQQVTLSCSPISGHRSVSWYQQTPGQGLQFLFEYFSETQRNKGNFPGRFSGRQFSNSRSEMNVSTLELGDSALYLCASSLDPELGNTDTQYFGPGTRLTVL.

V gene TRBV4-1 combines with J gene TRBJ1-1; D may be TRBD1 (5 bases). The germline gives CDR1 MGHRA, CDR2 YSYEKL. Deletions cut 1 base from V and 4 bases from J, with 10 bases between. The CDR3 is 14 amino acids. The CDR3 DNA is TGCGCCAGCAGCCAAGGAGAGAGGGGCACTGAAGCTTTCTTT. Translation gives CASSQGERGTEAFF.

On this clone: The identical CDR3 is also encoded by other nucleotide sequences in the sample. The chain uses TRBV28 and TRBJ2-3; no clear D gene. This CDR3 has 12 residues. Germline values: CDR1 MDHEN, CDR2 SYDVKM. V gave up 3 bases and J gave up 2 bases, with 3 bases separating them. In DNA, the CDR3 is TGTGCCAGCAGTTTGCCCACAGATACGCAGTATTTT. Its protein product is CASSLPTDTQYF. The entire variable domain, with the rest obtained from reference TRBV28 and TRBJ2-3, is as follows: DVKVTQSSRYLVKRTGEKVFLECVQDMDHENMFWYRQDPGLGLRLIYFSYDVKMKEKGDIPEGYSVSREKKERFSLILESASTNQTSMYLCASSLPTDTQYFGPGTRLTVL.

For the CDR3, the DNA is TGTGCCAGCAGTTTAGTGTCGTGGTCTGAAGCTTTCTTT. It codes for CASSLVSWSEAFF. The V and J genes are TRBV27 and TRBJ1-1; D is ambiguous. Trimming removed 2 bases from V and 6 bases from J, with 10 bases in between. Per the germline V gene, CDR1 is MNHEY and CDR2 is SMNVEV (reference sequence). The CDR3 is 13 amino acids.

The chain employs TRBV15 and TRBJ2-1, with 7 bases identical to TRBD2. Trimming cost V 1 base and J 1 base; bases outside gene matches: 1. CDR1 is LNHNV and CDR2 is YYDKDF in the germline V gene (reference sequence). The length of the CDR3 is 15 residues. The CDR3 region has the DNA TGTGCCACCAGCAGAGTGGGAGGGTCCTACAATGAGCAGTTCTTC. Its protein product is CATSRVGGSYNEQFF.

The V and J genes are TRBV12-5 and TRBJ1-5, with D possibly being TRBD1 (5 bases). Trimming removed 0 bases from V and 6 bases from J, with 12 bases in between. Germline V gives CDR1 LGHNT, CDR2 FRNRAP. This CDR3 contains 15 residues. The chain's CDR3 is CASGLVQGVGQPQHF. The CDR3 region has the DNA TGTGCTAGTGGTTTGGTACAAGGGGTTGGTCAGCCCCAGCATTTT.

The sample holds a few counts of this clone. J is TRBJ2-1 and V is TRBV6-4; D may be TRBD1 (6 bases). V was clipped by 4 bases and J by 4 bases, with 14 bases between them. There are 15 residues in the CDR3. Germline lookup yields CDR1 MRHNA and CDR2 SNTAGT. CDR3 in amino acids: CASSVGGEGYNEQFF. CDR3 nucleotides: TGTGCCAGCAGTGTAGGGGGAGAAGGTTACAATGAGCAGTTCTTC.

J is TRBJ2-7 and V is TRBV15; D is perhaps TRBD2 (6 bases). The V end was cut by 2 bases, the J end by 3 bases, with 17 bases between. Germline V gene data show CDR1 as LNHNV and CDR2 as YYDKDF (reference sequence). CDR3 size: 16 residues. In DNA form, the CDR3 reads TGTGCCACCAGCAGACCCCCCGGGACTTTAAACTACGAGCAGTACTTC. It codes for CATSRPPGTLNYEQYF.

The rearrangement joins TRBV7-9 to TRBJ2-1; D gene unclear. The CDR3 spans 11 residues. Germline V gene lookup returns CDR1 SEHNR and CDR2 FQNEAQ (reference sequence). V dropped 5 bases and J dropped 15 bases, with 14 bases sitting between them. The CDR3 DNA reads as TGTGCCAGCAGCCACGGAAAAGCTACGTTCTTC. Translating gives CASSHGKATFF.

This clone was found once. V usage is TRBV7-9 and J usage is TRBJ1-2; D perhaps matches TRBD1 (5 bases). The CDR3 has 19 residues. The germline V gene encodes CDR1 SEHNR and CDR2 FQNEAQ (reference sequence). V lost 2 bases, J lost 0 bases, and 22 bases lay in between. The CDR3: CASSLRRPFGQVSNYGYTF. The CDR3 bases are TGTGCCAGCAGCTTAAGAAGGCCCTTCGGACAAGTTTCTAACTATGGCTACACCTTC.

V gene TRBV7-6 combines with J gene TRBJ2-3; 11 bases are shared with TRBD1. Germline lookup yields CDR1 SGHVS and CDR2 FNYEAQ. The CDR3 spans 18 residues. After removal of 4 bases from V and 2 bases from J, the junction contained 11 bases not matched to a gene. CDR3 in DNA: TGTGCCAGCAGCTGGGACAGGGGGAGTCGGGGGTCCACAGATACGCAGTATTTT. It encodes CASSWDRGSRGSTDTQYF.

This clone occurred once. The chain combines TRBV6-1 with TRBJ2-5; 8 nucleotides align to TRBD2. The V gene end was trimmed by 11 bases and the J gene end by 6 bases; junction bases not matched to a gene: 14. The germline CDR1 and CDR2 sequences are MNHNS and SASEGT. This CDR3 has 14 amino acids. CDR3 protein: CAGRTSKLVKTQYF. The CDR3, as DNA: TGTGCCGGGCGGACTAGCAAGTTAGTTAAGACCCAGTACTTC.

The CDR3 protein is CASSPLGEETQYF. CDR3 bases: TGTGCCAGTAGCCCACTAGGGGAAGAGACCCAGTACTTC. The chain uses TRBV19 and TRBJ2-5, with D possibly called TRBD1 or TRBD2 (5 bases each). The CDR3 length is 13 residues. V was cut by 6 bases and J by 3 bases, with 11 bases left in between. Per the germline V gene, CDR1 is LNHDA and CDR2 is SQIVND (reference sequence).

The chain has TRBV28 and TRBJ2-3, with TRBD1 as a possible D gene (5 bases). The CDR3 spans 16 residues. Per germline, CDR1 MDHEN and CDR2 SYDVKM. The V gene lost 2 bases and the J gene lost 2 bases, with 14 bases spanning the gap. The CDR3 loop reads CASSLMSEGDTDTQYF. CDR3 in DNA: TGTGCCAGCAGTTTAATGAGTGAAGGGGACACAGATACGCAGTATTTT.

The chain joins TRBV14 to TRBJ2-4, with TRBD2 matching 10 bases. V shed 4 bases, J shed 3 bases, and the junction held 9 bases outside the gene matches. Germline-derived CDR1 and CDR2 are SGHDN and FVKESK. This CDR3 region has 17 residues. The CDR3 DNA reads TGTGCCAGCAGCCCCGTTGGAGCGGGAGGGTTCAAAAACATTCAGTACTTC. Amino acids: CASSPVGAGGFKNIQYF. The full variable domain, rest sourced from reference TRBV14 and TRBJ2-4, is EAGVTQFPSHSVIEKGQTVTLRCDPISGHDNLYWYRRVMGKEIKFLLHFVKESKQDESGMPNNRFLAERTGGTYSTLKVQPAELEDSGVYFCASSPVGAGGFKNIQYFGAGTRLSVL.

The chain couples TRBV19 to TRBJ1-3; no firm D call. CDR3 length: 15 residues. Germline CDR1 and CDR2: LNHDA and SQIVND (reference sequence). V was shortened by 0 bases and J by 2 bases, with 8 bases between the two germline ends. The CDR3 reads CASSIDDIAGNTIYF. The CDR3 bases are TGTGCCAGTAGTATAGACGACATAGCTGGAAACACCATATATTTT.

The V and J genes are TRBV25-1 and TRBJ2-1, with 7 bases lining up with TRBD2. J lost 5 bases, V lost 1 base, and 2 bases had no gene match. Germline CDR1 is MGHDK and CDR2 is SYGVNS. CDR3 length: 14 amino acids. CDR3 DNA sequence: TGTGCCAGCAGTGAATCAAGCGGGAACAATGAGCAGTTCTTC. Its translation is CASSESSGNNEQFF.

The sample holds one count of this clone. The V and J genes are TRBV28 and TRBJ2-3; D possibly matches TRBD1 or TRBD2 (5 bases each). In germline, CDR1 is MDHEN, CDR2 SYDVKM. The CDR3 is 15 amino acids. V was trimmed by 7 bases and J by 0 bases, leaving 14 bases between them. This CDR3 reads CASTTGTSSTDTQYF. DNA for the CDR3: TGTGCCAGCACCACCGGGACGTCTAGCACAGATACGCAGTATTTT. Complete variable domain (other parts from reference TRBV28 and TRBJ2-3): DVKVTQSSRYLVKRTGEKVFLECVQDMDHENMFWYRQDPGLGLRLIYFSYDVKMKEKGDIPEGYSVSREKKERFSLILESASTNQTSMYLCASTTGTSSTDTQYFGPGTRLTVL.

The CDR3 is CASSLDHSGYEQYF. In DNA, the CDR3 is TGTGCCAGCAGCTTAGACCATAGTGGCTACGAGCAGTACTTC. V is TRBV11-2 and J is TRBJ2-7, with D hard to call. The CDR3 length is 14 residues. Between the trimmed V and J ends, which lost 0 bases and 3 bases, there was a span of 9 bases. The germline V gene has CDR1 SGHAT and CDR2 FQNNGV.

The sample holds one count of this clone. For the CDR3, the DNA is TGTGCCAGCAGGGAGCCACTAGCGGGAGCGGGTTACGAGCAGTACTTC. This encodes CASREPLAGAGYEQYF. The chain has TRBV27 and TRBJ2-7; TRBD2 aligns across 11 bases. The CDR3 extends over 16 amino acids. The germline gives CDR1 MNHEY, CDR2 SMNVEV (reference sequence). Trimming took 6 bases from V and 4 from J; bases not matched to a gene: 11.

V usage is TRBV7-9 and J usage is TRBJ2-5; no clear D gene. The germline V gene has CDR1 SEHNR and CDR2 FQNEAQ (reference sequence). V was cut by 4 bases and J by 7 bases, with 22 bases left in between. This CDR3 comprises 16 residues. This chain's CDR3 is CASSSSSSLQIGTQYF. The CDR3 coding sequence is TGTGCCAGCAGCTCGTCGTCTAGTCTGCAAATCGGGACCCAGTACTTC.

The CDR3 loop reads CASSLMAGGAKAFF. CDR3 DNA sequence: TGTGCCAGCAGCTTAATGGCCGGGGGGGCGAAAGCTTTCTTT. The chain couples TRBV7-6 to TRBJ1-1; TRBD1 might be the D (6 bases). Trimming cost V 2 bases and J 9 bases, with 16 bases left between them. In germline, CDR1 is SGHVS, CDR2 FNYEAQ. The CDR3 runs to 14 residues.

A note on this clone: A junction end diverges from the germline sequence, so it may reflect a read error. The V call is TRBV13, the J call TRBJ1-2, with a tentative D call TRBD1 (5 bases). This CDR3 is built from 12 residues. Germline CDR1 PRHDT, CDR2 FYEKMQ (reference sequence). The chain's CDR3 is CASSQGAGGKLF. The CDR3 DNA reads TGTGCCAGCAGCCAAGGCGCCGGGGGAAAACTTTTC.

CDR3 nucleotide sequence: TGTGCCAGCAGTTACGGGGGCGCGGATGAAAAACTGTTTTTT. This sequence encodes CASSYGGADEKLFF. The chain joins TRBV6-5 to TRBJ1-4, with D possibly matching TRBD1 (6 bases). Trimming took 2 bases from V and 6 from J, leaving 10 bases between them. Germline V lookup: CDR1 MNHEY, CDR2 SVGAGI. The CDR3 is made up of 14 amino acids.

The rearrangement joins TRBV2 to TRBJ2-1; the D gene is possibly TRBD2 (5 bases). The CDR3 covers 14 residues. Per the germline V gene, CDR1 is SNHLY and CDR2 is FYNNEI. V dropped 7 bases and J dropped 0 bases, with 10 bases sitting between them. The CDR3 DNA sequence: TGTGCCAGCATAAGTGGGAGCTCCTACAATGAGCAGTTCTTC. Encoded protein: CASISGSSYNEQFF.